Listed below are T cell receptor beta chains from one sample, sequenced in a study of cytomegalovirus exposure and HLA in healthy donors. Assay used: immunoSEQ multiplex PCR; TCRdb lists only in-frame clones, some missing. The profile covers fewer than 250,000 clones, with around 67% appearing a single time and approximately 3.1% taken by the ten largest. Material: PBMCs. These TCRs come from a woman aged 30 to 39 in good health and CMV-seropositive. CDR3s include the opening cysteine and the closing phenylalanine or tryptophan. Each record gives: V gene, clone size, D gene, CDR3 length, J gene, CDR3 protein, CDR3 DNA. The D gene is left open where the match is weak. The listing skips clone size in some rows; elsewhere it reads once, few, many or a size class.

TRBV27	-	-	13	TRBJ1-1	CASSLIGPTEAFF	TGTGCCAGCAGTTTAATTGGGCCCACTGAAGCTTTCTTT
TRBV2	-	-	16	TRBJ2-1	CASSESLASSYNEQFF	TGTGCCAGCAGTGAAAGCCTAGCGAGTTCCTACAATGAGCAGTTCTTC
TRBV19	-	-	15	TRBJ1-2	CASINKRFGGVGYTF	TGTGCCAGTATTAATAAGCGCTTCGGGGGAGTTGGCTACACCTTC
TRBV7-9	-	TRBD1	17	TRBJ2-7	CSSGRVSSGQGAGEQYF	TGTTCCAGCGGTAGGGTTTCCTCGGGACAGGGGGCTGGCGAGCAGTACTTC
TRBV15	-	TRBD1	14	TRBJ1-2	CATSRDRENYGYTF	TGTGCCACCAGCAGGGACAGGGAAAACTATGGCTACACCTTC
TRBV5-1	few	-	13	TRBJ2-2	CASSLQVSGELFF	TGCGCCAGCAGCCTGCAGGTATCCGGGGAGCTGTTTTTT
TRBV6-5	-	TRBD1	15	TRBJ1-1	CASSFQTTGDTEAFF	TGTGCCAGCAGTTTTCAAACCACAGGGGACACTGAAGCTTTCTTT
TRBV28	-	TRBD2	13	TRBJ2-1	CASSGTIYNEQFF	TGTGCCAGCAGTGGGACTATATACAATGAGCAGTTCTTC
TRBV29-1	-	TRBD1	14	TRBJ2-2	CSVGQGTNTGELFF	TGCAGCGTTGGACAGGGTACGAACACCGGGGAGCTGTTTTTT
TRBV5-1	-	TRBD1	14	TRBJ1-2	CASSEKGAGYGYTF	TGCGCCAGCAGCGAAAAGGGGGCTGGCTATGGCTACACCTTC
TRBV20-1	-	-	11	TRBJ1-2	CSVRGSAGYTF	TGCAGTGTAAGAGGGTCTGCCGGCTACACCTTC
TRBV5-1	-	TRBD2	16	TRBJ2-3	CASSAVRGSLTDTQYF	TGCGCCAGCAGCGCCGTGCGCGGGAGCCTGACAGATACGCAGTATTTT
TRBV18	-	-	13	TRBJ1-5	CASSPSVNQPQHF	TGTGCCAGCTCACCATCGGTGAATCAGCCCCAGCATTTT
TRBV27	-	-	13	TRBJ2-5	CASSFRRDVEQYF	TGTGCCAGCAGTTTTAGGAGGGATGTGGAGCAGTACTTC
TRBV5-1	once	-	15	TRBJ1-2	CASSPKDRSLEGYTF	TGCGCCAGCAGCCCCAAAGACAGGTCCCTTGAGGGCTACACCTTC
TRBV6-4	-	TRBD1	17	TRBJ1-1	CASSSLGRGQGNTEAFF	TGTGCCAGCAGTTCCCTGGGCAGGGGGCAGGGGAACACTGAAGCTTTCTTT
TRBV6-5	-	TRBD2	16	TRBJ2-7	CASSYSTTSGRGEQYF	TGTGCCAGCAGTTACTCGACGACTAGCGGGAGGGGCGAGCAGTACTTC
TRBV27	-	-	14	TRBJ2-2	CASSLSAGGGELFF	TGTGCCAGCAGTTTATCGGCGGGTGGCGGGGAGCTGTTTTTT
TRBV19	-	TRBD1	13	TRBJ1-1	CASARGQNTEAFF	TGTGCCAGTGCAAGGGGGCAGAACACTGAAGCTTTCTTT
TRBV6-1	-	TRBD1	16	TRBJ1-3	CASSEVGQGRRNTIYF	TGTGCCAGCAGTGAAGTAGGACAGGGGAGAAGGAACACCATATATTTT
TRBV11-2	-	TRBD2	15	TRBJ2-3	CASSLIAGASDTQYF	TGTGCCAGCAGCTTGATAGCGGGAGCTTCAGATACGCAGTATTTT
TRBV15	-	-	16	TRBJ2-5	CATSTRSGQLPYEQYF	TGTGCCACCAGCACCCGTTCGGGACAACTACCCTATGAGCAGTACTTC
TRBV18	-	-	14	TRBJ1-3	CASSPASSGNTIYF	TGTGCCAGCTCACCAGCGAGCTCTGGAAACACCATATATTTT
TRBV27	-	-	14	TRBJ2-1	CASQRGGSYNEQFF	TGTGCCAGCCAAAGGGGGGGGTCCTACAATGAGCAGTTCTTC
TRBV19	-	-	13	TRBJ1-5	CASSIQGEQPQHF	TGTGCCAGTAGTATCCAGGGTGAACAGCCCCAGCATTTT
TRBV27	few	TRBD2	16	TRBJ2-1	CASSSSLAGVRNEQFF	TGTGCCAGCAGCTCCTCTCTAGCGGGAGTGAGGAATGAGCAGTTCTTC
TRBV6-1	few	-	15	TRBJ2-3	CASSEDAGGPDTQYF	TGTGCCAGCAGTGAAGACGCCGGGGGTCCAGATACGCAGTATTTT
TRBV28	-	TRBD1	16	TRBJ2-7	CASSLRGTGSAYEQYF	TGTGCCAGCAGTTTACGGGGGACAGGGAGCGCCTACGAGCAGTACTTC
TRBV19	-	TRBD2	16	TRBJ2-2	CASSTWTSENTGELFF	TGTGCCAGTAGTACCTGGACTAGCGAGAACACCGGGGAGCTGTTTTTT
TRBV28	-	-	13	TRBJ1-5	CASSLDGDQPQHF	TGTGCCAGCAGTTTGGATGGAGATCAGCCCCAGCATTTT
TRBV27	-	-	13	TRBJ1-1	CASRRGGNTEAFF	TGTGCCAGCAGGAGAGGGGGGAACACTGAAGCTTTCTTT
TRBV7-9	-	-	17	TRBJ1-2	CASSSTSKAAGMKGYTF	TGTGCCAGCAGCTCCACCTCCAAAGCTGCGGGTATGAAGGGCTACACCTTC
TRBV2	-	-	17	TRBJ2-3	CASSESLRGGKSDTQYF	TGTGCCAGCAGTGAAAGCCTGAGGGGGGGCAAATCAGATACGCAGTATTTT
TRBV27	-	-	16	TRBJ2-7	CASAPPERRSSYEQYF	TGTGCCAGCGCTCCCCCAGAGCGCCGATCCTCCTACGAGCAGTACTTC
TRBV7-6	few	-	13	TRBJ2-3	CASRAGWADTQYF	TGTGCCAGCAGAGCGGGTTGGGCAGATACGCAGTATTTT
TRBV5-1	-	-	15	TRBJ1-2	CASSEVSTQSYGYTF	TGCGCCAGCAGCGAAGTTTCGACACAAAGCTATGGCTACACCTTC
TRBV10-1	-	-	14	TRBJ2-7	CASSDPPRTYEQYF	TGCGCCAGCAGTGATCCCCCCCGTACCTACGAGCAGTACTTC
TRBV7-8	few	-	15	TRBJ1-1	CASRSLAVDSTEAFF	TGTGCCAGCAGATCCCTGGCAGTGGACAGCACTGAAGCTTTCTTT
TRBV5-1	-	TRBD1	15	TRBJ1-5	CASSYGTGGNQPQHF	TGCGCCAGCAGCTACGGGACAGGGGGTAATCAGCCCCAGCATTTT
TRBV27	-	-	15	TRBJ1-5	CASMIQANSNQPQHF	TGTGCCAGCATGATCCAAGCAAATAGCAATCAGCCCCAGCATTTT
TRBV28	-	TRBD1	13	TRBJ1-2	CASSLPGQGGYTF	TGTGCCAGCAGTTTACCCGGACAGGGAGGCTACACCTTC
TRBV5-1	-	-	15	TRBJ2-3	CASSSNRASTDTRYF	TGCGCCAGCAGCAGCAACAGGGCTAGCACAGATACGCGGTATTTT
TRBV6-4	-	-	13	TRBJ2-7	CASSEREMGEQYF	TGTGCCAGCAGTGAACGGGAGATGGGCGAGCAGTACTTC
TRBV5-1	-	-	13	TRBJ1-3	CASSLTAGNTIYF	TGCGCCAGCAGCCTCACTGCTGGAAACACCATATATTTT
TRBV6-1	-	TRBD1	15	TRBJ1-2	CASSGGTGMNYGYTF	TGTGCCAGCAGTGGAGGGACAGGGATGAACTATGGCTACACCTTC
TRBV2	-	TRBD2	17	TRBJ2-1	CASSEETSGSSYNEQFF	TGTGCCAGCAGTGAAGAGACTAGCGGGAGCTCCTACAATGAGCAGTTCTTC
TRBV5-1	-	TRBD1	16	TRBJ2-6	CASRRDRRSGANVLTF	TGCGCCAGCAGACGGGACAGACGCTCTGGGGCCAACGTCCTGACTTTC
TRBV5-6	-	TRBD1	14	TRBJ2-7	CASSYRDSSYEQYF	TGTGCCAGCAGCTATAGGGACAGCTCCTACGAGCAGTACTTC
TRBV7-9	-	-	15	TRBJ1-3	CASSLAPGAGNTIYF	TGTGCCAGCAGCTTAGCCCCAGGGGCTGGAAACACCATATATTTT
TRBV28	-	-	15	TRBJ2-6	CASSFRGSGANVLTF	TGTGCCAGCAGTTTTCGGGGCTCTGGGGCCAACGTCCTGACTTTC
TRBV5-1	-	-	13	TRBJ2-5	CASSLESVEGQYF	TGCGCCAGCAGCTTGGAATCCGTCGAGGGCCAGTACTTC
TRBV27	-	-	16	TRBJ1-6	CASSDGGIGYNSPLHF	TGTGCCAGCTCGGATGGAGGGATAGGTTATAATTCACCCCTCCACTTT
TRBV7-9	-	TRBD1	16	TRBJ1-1	CSSSPGDRSRDTEAFF	TGTTCCAGCAGCCCCGGGGACAGAAGTAGGGACACTGAAGCTTTCTTT
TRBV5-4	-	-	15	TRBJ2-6	CASTLLGTGANVLTF	TGTGCCAGCACCCTATTGGGCACTGGGGCCAACGTCCTGACTTTC